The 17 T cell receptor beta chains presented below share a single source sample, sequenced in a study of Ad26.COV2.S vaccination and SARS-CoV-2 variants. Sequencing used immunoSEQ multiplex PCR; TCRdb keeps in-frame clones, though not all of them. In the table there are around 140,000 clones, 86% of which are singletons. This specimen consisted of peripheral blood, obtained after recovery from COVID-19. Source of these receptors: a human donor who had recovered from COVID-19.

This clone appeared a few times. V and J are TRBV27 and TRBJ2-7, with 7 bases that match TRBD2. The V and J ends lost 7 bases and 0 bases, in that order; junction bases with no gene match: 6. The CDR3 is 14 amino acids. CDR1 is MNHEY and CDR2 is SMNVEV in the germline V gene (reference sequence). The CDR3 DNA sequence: TGTGCCAGCACCACCGGGGGGAGCTCCTACGAGCAGTACTTC. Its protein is CASTTGGSSYEQYF.

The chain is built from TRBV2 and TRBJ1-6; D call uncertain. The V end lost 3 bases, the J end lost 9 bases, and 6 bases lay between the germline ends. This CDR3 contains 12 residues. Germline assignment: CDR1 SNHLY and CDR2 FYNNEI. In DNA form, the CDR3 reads TGTGCCAGCAGTGATGGGTCTTCACCCCTCCACTTT. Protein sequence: CASSDGSSPLHF.

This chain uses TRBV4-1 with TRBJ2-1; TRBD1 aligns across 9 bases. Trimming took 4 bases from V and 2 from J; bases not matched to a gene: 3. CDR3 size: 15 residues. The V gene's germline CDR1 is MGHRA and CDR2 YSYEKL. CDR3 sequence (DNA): TGCGCCAGCAGCCTGGGACAGGGAACCTACAATGAGCAGTTCTTC. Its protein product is CASSLGQGTYNEQFF.

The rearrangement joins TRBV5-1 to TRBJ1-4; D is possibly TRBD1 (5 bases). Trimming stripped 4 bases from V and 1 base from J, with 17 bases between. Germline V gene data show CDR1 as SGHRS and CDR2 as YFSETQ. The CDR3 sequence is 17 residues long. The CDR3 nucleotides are TGCGCCAGCAGCAACCCTGGGGCGCCAGGAACTAATGAAAAACTGTTTTTT. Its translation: CASSNPGAPGTNEKLFF.

The CDR3 is CASRPRTGGAYEQYF. The CDR3 coding sequence is TGTGCCAGCAGACCCAGGACAGGGGGCGCGTACGAGCAGTACTTC. The chain employs TRBV6-5 and TRBJ2-7; the match to TRBD1 covers 11 bases. The CDR3 runs 15 residues. V gave up 6 bases and J gave up 4 bases; unmatched junction bases: 8. Germline CDR1 reads MNHEY; CDR2 reads SVGAGI.

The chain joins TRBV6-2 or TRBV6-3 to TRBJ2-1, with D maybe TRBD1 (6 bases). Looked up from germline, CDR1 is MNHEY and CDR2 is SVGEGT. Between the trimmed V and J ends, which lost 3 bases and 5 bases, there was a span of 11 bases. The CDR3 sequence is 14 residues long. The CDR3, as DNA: TGTGCCAGCAGTTATTCTACAGGGAACAATGAGCAGTTCTTC. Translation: CASSYSTGNNEQFF.

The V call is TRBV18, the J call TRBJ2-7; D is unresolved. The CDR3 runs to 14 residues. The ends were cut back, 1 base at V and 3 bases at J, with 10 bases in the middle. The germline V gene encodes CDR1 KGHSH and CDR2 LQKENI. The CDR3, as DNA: TGTGCCAGCTCACCACGCGGCAGTCTCTACGAGCAGTACTTC. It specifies CASSPRGSLYEQYF.

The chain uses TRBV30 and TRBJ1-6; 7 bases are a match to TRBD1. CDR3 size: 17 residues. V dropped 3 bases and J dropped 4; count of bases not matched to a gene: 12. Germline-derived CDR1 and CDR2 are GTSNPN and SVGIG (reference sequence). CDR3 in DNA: TGTGCCTGGAGAGACCGGCCGACAGGGAGGTATAATTCACCCCTCCACTTT. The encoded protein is CAWRDRPTGRYNSPLHF.

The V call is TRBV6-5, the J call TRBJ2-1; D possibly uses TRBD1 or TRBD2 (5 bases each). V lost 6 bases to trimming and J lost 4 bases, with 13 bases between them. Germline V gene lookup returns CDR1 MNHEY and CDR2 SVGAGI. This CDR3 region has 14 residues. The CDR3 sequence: CASRNWDAYNEQFF. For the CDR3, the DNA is TGTGCCAGCAGAAACTGGGACGCTTACAATGAGCAGTTCTTC.

CDR3 sequence reads: CASRRRDSSYEQYF. CDR3 DNA sequence: TGTGCCAGCAGACGCCGGGACTCCTCCTACGAGCAGTACTTC. J is TRBJ2-7 and V is TRBV6-5; D possibly corresponds to TRBD2 (6 bases). The CDR3 loop spans 14 amino acids. Germline assignment: CDR1 MNHEY and CDR2 SVGAGI. V was cut by 6 bases and J by 0 bases, with 12 bases left in between.

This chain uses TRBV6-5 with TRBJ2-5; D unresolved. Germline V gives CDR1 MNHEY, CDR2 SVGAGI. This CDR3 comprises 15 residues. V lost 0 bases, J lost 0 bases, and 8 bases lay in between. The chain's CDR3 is CASSYSGMYQETQYF. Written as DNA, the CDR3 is TGTGCCAGCAGTTACTCGGGCATGTACCAAGAGACCCAGTACTTC.

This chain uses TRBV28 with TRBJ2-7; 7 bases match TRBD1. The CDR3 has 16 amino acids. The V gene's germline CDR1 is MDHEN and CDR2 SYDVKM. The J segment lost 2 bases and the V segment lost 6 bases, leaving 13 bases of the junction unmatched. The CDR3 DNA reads TGTGCCAGCAGCCCCCGCAGACAGGGTACGGCCTACGAGCAGTACTTC. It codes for CASSPRRQGTAYEQYF.

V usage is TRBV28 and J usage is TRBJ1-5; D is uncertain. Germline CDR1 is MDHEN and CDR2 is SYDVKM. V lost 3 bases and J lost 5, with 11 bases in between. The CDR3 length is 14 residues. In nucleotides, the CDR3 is TGTGCCAGCAGTTTTGTCCGCGGCGATCAGCCCCAGCATTTT. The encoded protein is CASSFVRGDQPQHF. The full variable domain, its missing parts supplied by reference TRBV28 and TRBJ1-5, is DVKVTQSSRYLVKRTGEKVFLECVQDMDHENMFWYRQDPGLGLRLIYFSYDVKMKEKGDIPEGYSVSREKKERFSLILESASTNQTSMYLCASSFVRGDQPQHFGDGTRLSIL.

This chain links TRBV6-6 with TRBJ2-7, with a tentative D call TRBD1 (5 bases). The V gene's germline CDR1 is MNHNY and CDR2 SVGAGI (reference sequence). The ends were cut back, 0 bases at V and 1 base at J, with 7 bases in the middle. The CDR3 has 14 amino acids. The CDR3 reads CASSYSTESYEQYF. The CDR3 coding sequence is TGTGCCAGCAGTTACTCGACAGAGTCCTACGAGCAGTACTTC.

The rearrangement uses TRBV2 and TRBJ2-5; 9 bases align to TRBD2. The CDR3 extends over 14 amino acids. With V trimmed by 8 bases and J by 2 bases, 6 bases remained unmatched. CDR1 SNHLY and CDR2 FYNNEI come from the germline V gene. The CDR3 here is CASPSTSGQETQYF. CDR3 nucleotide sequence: TGTGCCAGCCCGTCGACTAGCGGACAAGAGACCCAGTACTTC. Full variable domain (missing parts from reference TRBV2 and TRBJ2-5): EPEVTQTPSHQVTQMGQEVILRCVPISNHLYFYWYRQILGQKVEFLVSFYNNEISEKSEIFDDQFSVERPDGSNFTLKIRSTKLEDSAMYFCASPSTSGQETQYFGPGTRLLVL.

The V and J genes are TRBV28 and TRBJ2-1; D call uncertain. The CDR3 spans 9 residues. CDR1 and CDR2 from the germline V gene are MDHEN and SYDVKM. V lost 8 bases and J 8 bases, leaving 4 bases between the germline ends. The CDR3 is CASGDEQFF. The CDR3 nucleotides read TGTGCCAGCGGCGATGAGCAGTTCTTC.

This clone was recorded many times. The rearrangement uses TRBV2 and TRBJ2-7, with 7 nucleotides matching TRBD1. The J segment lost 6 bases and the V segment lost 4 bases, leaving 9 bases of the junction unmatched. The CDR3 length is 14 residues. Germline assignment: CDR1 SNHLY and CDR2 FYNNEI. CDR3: CASSAIFQGVEQYF. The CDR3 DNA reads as TGTGCCAGCAGTGCCATCTTCCAGGGGGTCGAGCAGTACTTC.